This T cell receptor (beta chain) was recovered during a study of T cell responses to AZD1222 COVID-19 vaccine. Data came from immunoSEQ multiplex PCR; TCRdb stores just in-frame clones and leaves some out. In the table there are some 140,000 clones, around nine tenths of which are singletons. CDR1 is SGHRS, CDR2 YFSETQ, per germline. Trimming stripped 0 bases from V and 7 bases from J, with 11 bases between. This CDR3 has 15 amino acids. The sequence was collected from an adult in good health. Sequencing used peripheral blood, obtained on day 0 of AZD1222 vaccination. The rearrangement uses TRBV5-1 and TRBJ1-6; TRBD1 might be the D (6 bases). CDR3 DNA: TGCGCCAGCAGCTTGGAAACAGGGTGGAATTCACCCCTCCACTTT. Its protein is CASSLETGWNSPLHF.